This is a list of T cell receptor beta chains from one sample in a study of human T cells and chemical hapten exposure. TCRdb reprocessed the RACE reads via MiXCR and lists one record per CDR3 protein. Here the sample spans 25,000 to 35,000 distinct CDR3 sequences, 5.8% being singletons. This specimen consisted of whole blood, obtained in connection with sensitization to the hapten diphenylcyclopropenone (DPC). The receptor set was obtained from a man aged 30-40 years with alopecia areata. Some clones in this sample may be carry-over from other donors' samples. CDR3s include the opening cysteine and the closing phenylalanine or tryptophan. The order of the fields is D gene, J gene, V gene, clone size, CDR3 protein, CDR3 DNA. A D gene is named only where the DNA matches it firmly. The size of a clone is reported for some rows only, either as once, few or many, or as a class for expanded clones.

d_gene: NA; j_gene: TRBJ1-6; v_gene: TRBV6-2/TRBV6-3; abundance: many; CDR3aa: CASSYHREPEYSPLHF; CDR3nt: TGTGCCAGCAGTTACCATCGGGAGCCAGAGTATTCACCCCTCCACTTT
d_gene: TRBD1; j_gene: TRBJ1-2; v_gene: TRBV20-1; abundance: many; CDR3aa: CSGSQGVDGYTF; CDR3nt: TGCAGCGGTTCACAGGGGGTAGATGGCTACACCTTC
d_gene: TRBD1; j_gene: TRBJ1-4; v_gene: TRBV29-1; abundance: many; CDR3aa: CSVGTVATNEKLFF; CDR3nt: TGCAGCGTGGGGACAGTTGCAACTAATGAAAAACTGTTTTTT
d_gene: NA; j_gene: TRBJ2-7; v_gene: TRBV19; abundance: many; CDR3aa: CASSSSFTAYEQYF; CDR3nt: TGTGCCAGTAGTTCCAGCTTCACGGCCTACGAGCAGTACTTC
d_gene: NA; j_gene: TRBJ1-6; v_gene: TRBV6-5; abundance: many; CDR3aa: CASRNSLSYNSPLHF; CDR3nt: TGTGCCAGCAGGAATTCTCTCTCCTATAATTCACCCCTCCACTTT
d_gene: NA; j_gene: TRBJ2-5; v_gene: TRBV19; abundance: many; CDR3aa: CASRLGETQYF; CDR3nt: TGTGCCAGCCGATTAGGAGAGACCCAGTACTTC
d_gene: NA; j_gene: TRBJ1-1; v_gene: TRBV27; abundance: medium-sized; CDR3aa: CASSPQLTWAEAFF; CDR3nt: TGTGCCAGCAGTCCCCAATTGACTTGGGCTGAAGCTTTCTTT
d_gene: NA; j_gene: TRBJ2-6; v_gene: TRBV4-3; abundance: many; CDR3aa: CASSQGQGSGTANVLTF; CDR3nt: TGCGCCAGCAGCCAAGGCCAGGGGTCGGGGACGGCCAACGTCCTGACTTTC
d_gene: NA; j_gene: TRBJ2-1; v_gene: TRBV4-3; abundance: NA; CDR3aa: CASSQDPFGGYNEQFF; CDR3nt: TGCGCCAGCAGCCAAGATCCCTTCGGGGGCTACAATGAGCAGTTCTTC
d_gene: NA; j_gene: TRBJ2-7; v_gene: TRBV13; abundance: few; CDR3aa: CASSRLQAQWGEQYF; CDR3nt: TGTGCCAGCAGCCGACTACAGGCACAATGGGGCGAGCAGTACTTC
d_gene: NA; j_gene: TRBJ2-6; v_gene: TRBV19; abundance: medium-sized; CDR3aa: CASSPQGANVLTF; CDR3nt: TGTGCCAGTAGTCCCCAGGGAGCCAACGTCCTGACTTTC
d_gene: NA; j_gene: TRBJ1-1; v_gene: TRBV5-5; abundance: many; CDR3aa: CASSPGTDYTEAFF; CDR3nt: TGTGCCAGCAGCCCCGGTACGGACTACACTGAAGCTTTCTTT
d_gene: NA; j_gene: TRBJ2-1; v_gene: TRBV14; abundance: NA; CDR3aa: CASSPWTVNEQFF; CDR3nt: TGTGCCAGCAGCCCGTGGACTGTCAATGAGCAGTTCTTC
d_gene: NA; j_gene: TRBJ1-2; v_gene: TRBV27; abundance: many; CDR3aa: CVSTFGQGYGYTF; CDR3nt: TGTGTCAGCACCTTCGGGCAGGGGTATGGCTACACCTTC
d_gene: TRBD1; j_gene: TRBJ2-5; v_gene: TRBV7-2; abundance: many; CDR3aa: CATTRLGGDGETQYF; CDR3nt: TGTGCCACGACACGCCTAGGGGGCGATGGAGAGACCCAGTACTTC
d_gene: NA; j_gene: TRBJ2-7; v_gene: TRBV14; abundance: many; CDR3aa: CASSHRTSVQGGTYEQYF; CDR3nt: TGTGCCAGCAGCCATCGTACTAGCGTCCAAGGGGGGACCTACGAGCAGTACTTC
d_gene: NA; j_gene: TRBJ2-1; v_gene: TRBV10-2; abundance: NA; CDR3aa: CASSGEDSYNEQFF; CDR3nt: TGCGCCAGCAGTGGCGAGGACTCCTACAATGAGCAGTTCTTC
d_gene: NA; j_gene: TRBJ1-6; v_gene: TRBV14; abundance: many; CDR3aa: CASSQVTRNSPLHF; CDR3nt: TGTGCCAGCAGCCAAGTAACACGGAATTCACCCCTCCACTTT
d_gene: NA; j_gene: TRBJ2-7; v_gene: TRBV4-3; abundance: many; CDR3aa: CASSQDRGKGPYEQYF; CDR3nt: TGCGCCAGCAGCCAAGACCGCGGGAAGGGCCCCTACGAGCAGTACTTC
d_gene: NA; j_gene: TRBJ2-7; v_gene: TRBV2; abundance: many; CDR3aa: CASLTGYEQYF; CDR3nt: TGTGCCAGCTTGACAGGATACGAGCAGTACTTC
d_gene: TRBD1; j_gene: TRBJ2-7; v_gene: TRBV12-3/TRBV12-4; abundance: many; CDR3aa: CASLRTGLWEQYF; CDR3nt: TGTGCCAGTCTACGGACAGGGTTATGGGAGCAGTACTTC
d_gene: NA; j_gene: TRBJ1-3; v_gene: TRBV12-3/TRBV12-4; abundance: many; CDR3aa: CASSLLGRTSIYF; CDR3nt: TGTGCCAGCAGTTTACTTGGGCGAACGTCCATATATTTT
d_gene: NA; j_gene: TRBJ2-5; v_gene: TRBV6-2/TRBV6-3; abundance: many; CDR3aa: CASRAGETQYF; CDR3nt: TGTGCCAGCAGGGCCGGAGAGACCCAGTACTTC
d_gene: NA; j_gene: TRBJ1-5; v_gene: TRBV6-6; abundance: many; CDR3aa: CASSHQGPQHF; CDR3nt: TGTGCCAGCAGTCACCAGGGGCCCCAGCATTTT
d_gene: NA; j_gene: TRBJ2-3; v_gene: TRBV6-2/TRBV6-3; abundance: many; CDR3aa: CASSYEDTQYF; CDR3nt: TGTGCCAGCAGTTACGAGGATACGCAGTATTTT
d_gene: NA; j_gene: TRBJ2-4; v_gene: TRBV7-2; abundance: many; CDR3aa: CASKGDKNIQYF; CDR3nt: TGTGCCAGCAAGGGGGACAAAAACATTCAGTACTTC
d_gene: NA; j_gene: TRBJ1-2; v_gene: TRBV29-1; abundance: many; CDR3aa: CSVEVGTVRYGYTF; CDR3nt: TGCAGCGTTGAAGTAGGAACTGTCCGCTATGGCTACACCTTC
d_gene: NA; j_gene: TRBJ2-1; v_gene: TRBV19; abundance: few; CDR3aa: CASSLKAVHEQFF; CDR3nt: TGTGCCAGTAGTCTGAAGGCGGTCCATGAGCAGTTCTTC
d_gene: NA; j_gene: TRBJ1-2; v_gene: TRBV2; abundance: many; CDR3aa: CASTGGYNGYTF; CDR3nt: TGTGCCAGCACGGGGGGCTATAATGGCTACACCTTC
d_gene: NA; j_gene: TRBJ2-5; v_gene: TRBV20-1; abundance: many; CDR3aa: CSAAPERELGETQYF; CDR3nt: TGCAGTGCCGCGCCTGAAAGGGAGTTAGGAGAGACCCAGTACTTC
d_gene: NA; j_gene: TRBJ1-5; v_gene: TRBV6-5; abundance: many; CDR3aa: CASSYSWGDNQPQHF; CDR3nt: TGTGCCAGCAGTTACTCCTGGGGTGACAATCAGCCCCAGCATTTT
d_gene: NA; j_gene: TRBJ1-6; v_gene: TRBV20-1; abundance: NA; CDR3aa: CSGVDRSDSPLHF; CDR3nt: TGCAGTGGGGTGGATCGTAGTGATTCACCCCTCCACTTT
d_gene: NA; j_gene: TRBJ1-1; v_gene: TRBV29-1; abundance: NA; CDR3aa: CSVEREGVTFF; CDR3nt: TGCAGCGTTGAAAGGGAGGGGGTGACTTTCTTT
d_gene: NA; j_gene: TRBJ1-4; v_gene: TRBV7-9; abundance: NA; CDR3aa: CASSQEEKLFF; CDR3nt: TGTGCCAGCAGCCAAGAAGAAAAACTGTTTTTT
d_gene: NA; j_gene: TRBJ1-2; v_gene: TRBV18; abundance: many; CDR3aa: CASSLGGDYGYTF; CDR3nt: TGTGCCAGCTCACTCGGGGGCGACTATGGCTACACCTTC
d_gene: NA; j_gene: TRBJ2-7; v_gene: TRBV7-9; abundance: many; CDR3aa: CASSPGGSGAGEQYF; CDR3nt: TGTGCCAGCAGCCCCGGAGGGTCAGGCGCGGGGGAGCAGTACTTC
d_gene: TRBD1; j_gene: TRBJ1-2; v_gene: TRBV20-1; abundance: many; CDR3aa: CSALDRDLYGYTF; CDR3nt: TGCAGTGCTTTAGACAGGGACCTTTATGGCTACACCTTC
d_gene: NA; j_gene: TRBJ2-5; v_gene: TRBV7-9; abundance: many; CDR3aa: CASSLGGARASETQYF; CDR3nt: TGTGCCAGCAGCTTAGGAGGGGCAAGGGCCTCGGAGACCCAGTACTTC
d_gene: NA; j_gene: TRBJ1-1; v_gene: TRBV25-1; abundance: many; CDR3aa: CASSPFDGLSEAFF; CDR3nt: TGTGCCAGCAGCCCTTTTGACGGCCTCTCTGAAGCTTTCTTT
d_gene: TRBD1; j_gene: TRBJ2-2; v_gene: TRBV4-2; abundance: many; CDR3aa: CASSPRQGDTGELFF; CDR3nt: TGTGCCAGCAGCCCAAGACAGGGAGACACCGGGGAGCTGTTTTTT
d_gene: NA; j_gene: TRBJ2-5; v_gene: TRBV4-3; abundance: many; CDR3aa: CASSHHPTRGVEETQYF; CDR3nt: TGCGCCAGCAGCCACCACCCTACCAGGGGGGTGGAAGAGACCCAGTACTTC
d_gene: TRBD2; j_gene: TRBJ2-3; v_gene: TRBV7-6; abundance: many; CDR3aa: CASSLGTSGYTDTQYF; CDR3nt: TGTGCCAGCAGCTTAGGGACTAGCGGCTACACAGATACGCAGTATTTT
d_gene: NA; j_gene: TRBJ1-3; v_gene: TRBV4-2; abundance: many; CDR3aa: CASSQGRQGSGNTIYF; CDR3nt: TGTGCCAGCAGCCAAGGGCGCCAGGGAAGTGGAAACACCATATATTTT
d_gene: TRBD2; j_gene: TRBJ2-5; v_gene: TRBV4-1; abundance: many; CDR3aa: CASSHGIAGGASETQYF; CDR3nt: TGCGCCAGCAGCCATGGAATAGCGGGGGGGGCTTCAGAGACCCAGTACTTC
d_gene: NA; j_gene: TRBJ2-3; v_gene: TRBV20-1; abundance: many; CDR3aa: CSASGSTDTQYF; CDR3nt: TGCAGTGCCTCCGGGAGCACAGATACGCAGTATTTT
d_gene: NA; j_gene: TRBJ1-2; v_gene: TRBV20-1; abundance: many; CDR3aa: CSARDSGRGDYGYTF; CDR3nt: TGCAGTGCTAGAGATTCCGGCAGGGGAGACTATGGCTACACCTTC
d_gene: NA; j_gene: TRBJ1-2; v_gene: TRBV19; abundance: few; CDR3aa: CASSIGLYSGYTF; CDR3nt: TGTGCCAGTAGTATAGGATTATACTCTGGCTACACCTTC
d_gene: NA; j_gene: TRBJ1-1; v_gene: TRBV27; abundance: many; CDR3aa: CASSLSRGQPTDAFF; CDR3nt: TGTGCCAGCAGTTTATCAAGGGGACAACCTACGGATGCTTTCTTT
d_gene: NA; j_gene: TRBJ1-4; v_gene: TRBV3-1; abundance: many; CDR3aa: CASSHAKEGTNEKLFF; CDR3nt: TGTGCCAGCAGCCACGCCAAAGAGGGAACTAATGAAAAACTGTTTTTT
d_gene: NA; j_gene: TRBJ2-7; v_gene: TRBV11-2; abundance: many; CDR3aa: CASSLGGASNEQYF; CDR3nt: TGTGCCAGCAGCTTAGGGGGGGCGTCTAACGAGCAGTACTTC